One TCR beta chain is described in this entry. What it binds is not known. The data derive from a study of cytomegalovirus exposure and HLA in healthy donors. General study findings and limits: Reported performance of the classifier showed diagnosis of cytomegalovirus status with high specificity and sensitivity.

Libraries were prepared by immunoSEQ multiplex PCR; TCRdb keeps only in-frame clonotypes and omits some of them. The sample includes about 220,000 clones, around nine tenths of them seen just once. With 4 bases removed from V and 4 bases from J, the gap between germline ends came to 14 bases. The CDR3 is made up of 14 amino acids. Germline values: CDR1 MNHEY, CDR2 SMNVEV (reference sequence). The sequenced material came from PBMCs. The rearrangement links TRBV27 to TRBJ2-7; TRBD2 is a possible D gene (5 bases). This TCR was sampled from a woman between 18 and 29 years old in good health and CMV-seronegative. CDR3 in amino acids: CASSSSLIRYEQYF. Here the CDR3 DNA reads TGTGCCAGCAGTTCTAGCCTGATCCGTTACGAGCAGTACTTC.